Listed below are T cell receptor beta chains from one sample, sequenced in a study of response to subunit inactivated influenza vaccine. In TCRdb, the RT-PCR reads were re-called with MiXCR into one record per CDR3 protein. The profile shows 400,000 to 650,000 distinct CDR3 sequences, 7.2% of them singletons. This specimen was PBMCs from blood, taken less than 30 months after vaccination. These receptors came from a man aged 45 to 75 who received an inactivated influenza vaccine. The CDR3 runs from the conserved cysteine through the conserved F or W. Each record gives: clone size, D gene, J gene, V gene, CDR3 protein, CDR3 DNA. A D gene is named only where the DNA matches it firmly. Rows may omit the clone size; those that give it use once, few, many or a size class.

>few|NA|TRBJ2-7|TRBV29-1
CSVGAGPYYEQYF
TGCAGCGTTGGGGCAGGTCCTTACTACGAGCAGTACTTC
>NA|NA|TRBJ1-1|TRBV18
CASSAGRDTEAFF
TGTGCCAGCTCAGCGGGGAGGGACACTGAAGCTTTCTTT
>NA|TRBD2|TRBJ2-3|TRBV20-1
CSARDPAGPSWNTQYF
TGCAGTGCTAGAGATCCAGCGGGACCTTCCTGGAATACGCAGTATTTT
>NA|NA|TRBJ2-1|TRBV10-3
CAISDLAGADNEQFF
TGTGCCATCAGTGATCTGGCGGGGGCGGACAATGAGCAGTTCTTC
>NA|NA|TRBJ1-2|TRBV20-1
CSARDRGRVRYGYTF
TGCAGTGCTAGAGATCGGGGGAGGGTTAGGTATGGCTACACCTTC
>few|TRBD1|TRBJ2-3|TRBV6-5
CASSYSGGRVDTQYF
TGTGCCAGCAGTTACTCAGGGGGCCGGGTAGATACGCAGTATTTT
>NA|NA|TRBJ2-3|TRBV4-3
CASSQSGTVTDTQYF
TGCGCCAGCAGCCAAAGTGGGACCGTCACAGATACGCAGTATTTT
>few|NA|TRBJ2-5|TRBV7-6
CASSSAWETQYF
TGTGCCAGCAGCTCAGCTTGGGAGACCCAGTACTTC
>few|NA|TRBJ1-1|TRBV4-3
CASSQDRRDYTEAFF
TGCGCCAGCAGCCAAGATCGCAGAGATTACACTGAAGCTTTCTTT
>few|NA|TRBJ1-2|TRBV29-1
CSVSTPLRGYTF
TGCAGCGTGTCCACTCCTCTCCGAGGCTACACCTTC
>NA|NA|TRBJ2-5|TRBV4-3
CASSQYKGPAETQYF
TGCGCCAGCAGCCAGTATAAGGGGCCCGCGGAGACCCAGTACTTC
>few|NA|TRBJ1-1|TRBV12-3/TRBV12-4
CASRPTGPHTEAFF
TGTGCCAGCAGACCTACAGGACCCCACACTGAAGCTTTCTTT
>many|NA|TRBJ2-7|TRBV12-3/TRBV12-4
CASRRRASYEQYF
TGTGCCAGCAGACGCAGGGCATCGTACGAGCAGTACTTC
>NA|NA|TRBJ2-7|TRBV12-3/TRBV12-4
CASSLFLSGEQYF
NA
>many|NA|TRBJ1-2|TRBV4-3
CASSQGAGNNYGYTF
TGCGCCAGCAGCCAAGGGGCAGGGAATAACTATGGCTACACCTTC
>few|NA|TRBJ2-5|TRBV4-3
CASSQVGVGETQYF
TGCGCCAGCAGCCAAGTGGGGGTCGGGGAGACCCAGTACTTC
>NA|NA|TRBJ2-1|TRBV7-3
CASSLRAQAYNEQFF
TGTGCCAGCAGCTTACGAGCGCAAGCCTACAATGAGCAGTTCTTC
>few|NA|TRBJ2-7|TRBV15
CATSRENLVEQYF
TGTGCCACCAGCCGAGAAAACCTAGTCGAGCAGTACTTC
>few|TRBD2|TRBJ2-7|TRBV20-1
CSALRTSGSYEQYF
TGCAGTGCTCTCAGGACTAGCGGTTCCTACGAGCAGTACTTC
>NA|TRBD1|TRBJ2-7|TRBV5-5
CASRDRDPFYEQYF
TGTGCCAGCAGGGACAGGGACCCTTTCTACGAGCAGTACTTC
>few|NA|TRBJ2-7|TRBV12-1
CASSIRLAGPYEQYF
TGTGCCAGCAGCATAAGACTAGCGGGTCCCTACGAGCAGTACTTC
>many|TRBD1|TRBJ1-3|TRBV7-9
CASSLRDSPAGNTIYF
TGTGCCAGCAGCTTGCGGGACAGCCCAGCTGGAAACACCATATATTTT
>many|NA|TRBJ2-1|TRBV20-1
CSARSVPYNEQFF
TGCAGTGCTAGGTCTGTTCCCTACAATGAGCAGTTCTTC
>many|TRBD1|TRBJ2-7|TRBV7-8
CASSLQGLSYEQYF
TGTGCCAGCAGCCTACAGGGGCTATCATACGAGCAGTACTTC